The 28 T cell receptor beta chains reported below all come from one sample, sequenced in a study of CD8 T cells in Susac syndrome. Random-hexamer reverse transcription was applied to roughly 0.45 to 1 ug RNA. TCRdb redid the calling of the immunoSEQ multiplex PCR reads with MiXCR, one entry per CDR3 protein. The sample has 250,000 to 300,000 distinct CDR3 sequences, roughly 85% seen once. Sequences were obtained from CD8+ T cells from PBMCs. The receptors were gathered from a human donor with multiple sclerosis.

The rearrangement joins TRBV20-1 to TRBJ2-1; 7 bases align to TRBD1. V was clipped by 6 bases and J by 4 bases; unmatched bases: 9. The CDR3 is made up of 14 amino acids. Germline-derived CDR1 and CDR2 are DFQATT and SNEGSKA (reference sequence). The CDR3 DNA reads TGCAGTGCCGCCTATGTGACAGGGTACAATGAGCAGTTCTTC. Amino acid sequence: CSAAYVTGYNEQFF.

The chain links TRBV12-3 or TRBV12-4 to TRBJ1-2, with D possibly being TRBD1 (5 bases). The CDR3 has 13 amino acids. V was clipped by 8 bases and J by 1 base, with 11 bases between them. The CDR3 DNA sequence: TGTGCCAGCGGGGGGGTTGTTAACTATGGCTACACCTTC. This gives the protein CASGGVVNYGYTF.

V and J are TRBV11-2 and TRBJ2-3, with TRBD2 matching over 12 bases. The CDR3 covers 18 residues. Germline V gene sequence: CDR1 SGHAT, CDR2 FQNNGV. The V segment lost 5 bases and the J segment 0 bases; nucleotides outside the gene matches: 9. The CDR3 spells CASSPSSGRGLSTDTQYF. The CDR3 nucleotides read TGTGCCAGCAGCCCCTCTAGCGGGAGGGGGCTTAGCACAGATACGCAGTATTTT.

The chain links TRBV4-3 to TRBJ1-3; maybe TRBD1 (5 bases). Germline CDR1 LGHNA, CDR2 YSLEER. The CDR3 is 16 amino acids. The ends were cut back, 4 bases at V and 0 bases at J, with 13 bases in the middle. Written as DNA, the CDR3 is TGCGCCAGCAGCCCCGCTTTTGGGGCCTCTGGAAACACCATATATTTT. This translates into CASSPAFGASGNTIYF.

Comments on this clonotype: Just one base apart from a much larger clone, this may be a read error. CDR3 protein: CASSLSANQPQHF. The CDR3 nucleotides read TGTGCCAGCAGTTTATCGGCCAATCAGCCCCAGCATTTT. The chain uses TRBV27 and TRBJ1-5, with D hard to call. V lost 0 bases and J 3 bases, leaving 3 bases between the germline ends. The length of the CDR3 is 13 residues. The germline V gene encodes CDR1 MNHEY and CDR2 SMNVEV (reference sequence).

CDR3 protein: CASSQETAAFTGELFF. In DNA, the CDR3 is TGTGCCAGCAGCCAAGAAACGGCGGCCTTCACCGGGGAGCTGTTTTTT. This chain links TRBV14 with TRBJ2-2, with no clear D. The germline V gene encodes CDR1 SGHDN and CDR2 FVKESK. Trimming left V 0 bases short and J 4 bases short, with 12 bases between. CDR3 size: 16 residues.

The rearrangement links TRBV4-1 to TRBJ2-7; D may be TRBD1 or TRBD2 (5 bases each). V shed 6 bases and J shed 4 bases, with 13 bases lying between them. Germline CDR1 and CDR2: MGHRA and YSYEKL. CDR3 length equals 13 residues. CDR3 DNA: TGCGCCAGCAGTATCCAGGGAGAGTACGAGCAGTACTTC. This codes for CASSIQGEYEQYF.

The V and J genes are TRBV30 and TRBJ2-7; 7 nucleotides line up with TRBD1. After removal of 3 bases from V and 7 bases from J, the junction contained 9 bases not matched to a gene. CDR1 is GTSNPN and CDR2 is SVGIG in the germline V gene (reference sequence). This CDR3 has 13 amino acids. This CDR3 reads CAWRVRGGIEQYF. DNA of the CDR3: TGTGCCTGGAGAGTCCGAGGGGGCATTGAGCAGTACTTC.

The V and J genes are TRBV28 and TRBJ2-5; the D is unclear. The germline V gene has CDR1 MDHEN and CDR2 SYDVKM. Trimming took 5 bases from V and 2 from J, leaving 12 bases between them. This CDR3 has 14 residues. The CDR3 nucleotides are TGTGCCAGCAGTGTCGGGTGGCGGCAAGAGACCCAGTACTTC. The encoded protein is CASSVGWRQETQYF.

The chain links TRBV7-9 to TRBJ2-5, with 7 nucleotides matching TRBD2. V lost 2 bases and J lost 0; bases outside the gene matches: 3. CDR1 is SEHNR, CDR2 FQNEAQ, per germline (reference sequence). The CDR3 extends over 15 amino acids. The DNA of the CDR3 is TGTGCCAGCAGCTTATCTAGCGGTTACCAAGAGACCCAGTACTTC. It codes for CASSLSSGYQETQYF.

This chain joins TRBV4-3 and TRBJ2-1, with a possible D match to TRBD2 (7 bases). The germline V gene has CDR1 LGHNA and CDR2 YSLEER. The CDR3 totals 16 residues. Trimming stripped 0 bases from V and 4 bases from J, with 13 bases between. The CDR3 sequence: CASSQEPAGTYNEQFF. The CDR3 DNA sequence: TGCGCCAGCAGCCAAGAACCAGCGGGGACATACAATGAGCAGTTCTTC.

The table lists this clonotype with a few counts. V is TRBV6-2 or TRBV6-3 and J is TRBJ2-2; D call uncertain. The CDR3 sequence is 14 residues long. Looked up from germline, CDR1 is MNHEY and CDR2 is SVGEGT. V shed 0 bases and J shed 6 bases, with 8 bases lying between them. CDR3 nucleotides: TGTGCCAGCAGTTACTCGAAGGGTGCCGGGGAGCTGTTTTTT. Its protein product is CASSYSKGAGELFF.

This chain uses TRBV27 with TRBJ1-5, with D perhaps TRBD1 (5 bases). This CDR3 has 16 residues. V was cut by 5 bases and J by 8 bases, with 22 bases left in between. The germline gives CDR1 MNHEY, CDR2 SMNVEV (reference sequence). CDR3 sequence (DNA): TGTGCCAGCAGTCCCCTCCGGGACCTAAAGAAGGAGCCCCAGCATTTT. The encoded protein is CASSPLRDLKKEPQHF.

This chain connects TRBV5-6 to TRBJ2-6, with D uncertain. With 2 bases removed from V and 0 bases from J, the gap between germline ends came to 6 bases. CDR1 is SGHDT and CDR2 is YYEEEE in the germline V gene. This CDR3 region has 15 residues. CDR3 DNA: TGTGCCAGCAGCTTCGTAGTCTCTGGGGCCAACGTCCTGACTTTC. This gives the protein CASSFVVSGANVLTF.

CDR3 loop: CASSYAREQFF. The CDR3 DNA follows: TGTGCCAGCAGTTATGCTAGGGAGCAGTTCTTC. The gene calls are TRBV28 and TRBJ2-1, with D hard to call. Trimming removed 4 bases from V and 10 bases from J, with 8 bases in between. CDR1 and CDR2 (germline): MDHEN, SYDVKM. CDR3 length: 11 amino acids.

The V gene is TRBV28, the J gene TRBJ1-5; D unresolved. Germline V lookup: CDR1 MDHEN, CDR2 SYDVKM. V was shortened by 6 bases and J by 7 bases, with 19 bases between the two germline ends. CDR3 length: 15 residues. For the CDR3, the DNA is TGTGCCAGCAGGCCGGACGGCGGCGGAGAGCAGCCCCAGCATTTT. It yields the protein CASRPDGGGEQPQHF.

The chain employs TRBV5-6 and TRBJ2-4; 8 nucleotides align to TRBD1. J gave up 6 bases and V 4 bases, and 12 bases lay outside the gene matches. Germline V gene data show CDR1 as SGHDT and CDR2 as YYEEEE. The CDR3 is 16 amino acids. The CDR3 is CASSRTQDRDGNIQYF. For the CDR3, the DNA is TGTGCCAGCAGCCGAACACAGGACAGGGATGGAAACATTCAGTACTTC.

This clonotype was seen a single time. The chain joins TRBV7-9 to TRBJ2-5; D tentatively fits TRBD1 or TRBD2 (6 bases each). Germline V lookup: CDR1 SEHNR, CDR2 FQNEAQ (reference sequence). CDR3 length: 15 residues. V gave up 7 bases and J gave up 1 base, with 16 bases separating them. The CDR3 nucleotides are TGTGCCAGCAACGGCCCTACGGGGGCCCAAGAGACCCAGTACTTC. As protein: CASNGPTGAQETQYF.

V and J are TRBV30 and TRBJ1-2, with D tentatively TRBD1 (6 bases). Germline CDR1 is GTSNPN and CDR2 is SVGIG (reference sequence). This CDR3 has 12 residues. V shed 1 base and J shed 8 bases, with 11 bases lying between them. The DNA for the CDR3 is TGTGCCTGGAGTGAGGACAGTCCCGGCTACACCTTC. Protein: CAWSEDSPGYTF.

The chain has TRBV7-6 and TRBJ2-7; either TRBD1 or TRBD2 may supply D (5 bases each). Per germline, CDR1 SGHVS and CDR2 FNYEAQ. The CDR3 totals 13 residues. V shed 7 bases and J shed 3 bases, with 13 bases lying between them. CDR3 DNA: TGTGCCAGCAAGCAGGGAGATAACTACGAGCAGTACTTC. Translating gives CASKQGDNYEQYF. Combining the CDR3 with reference TRBV7-6 and TRBJ2-7 gives the whole variable domain GAGVSQSPRYKVTKRGQDVALRCDPISGHVSLYWYRQALGQGPEFLTYFNYEAQQDKSGLPNDRFSAERPEGSISTLTIQRTEQRDSAMYRCASKQGDNYEQYFGPGTRLTVT.

The J gene is TRBJ2-5, the V gene TRBV30, with D perhaps TRBD2 (5 bases). The germline CDR1 and CDR2 sequences are GTSNPN and SVGIG (reference sequence). The V and J ends lost 4 bases and 5 bases respectively, with 17 bases between them. This CDR3 region has 14 residues. CDR3 amino acids: CAWTRASPRETQYF. CDR3 sequence (DNA): TGTGCCTGGACTCGAGCTAGCCCGAGGGAGACCCAGTACTTC.

The CDR3 is CASSLLSFSSNTEAFF. The CDR3 nucleotides read TGTGCCAGCAGTTTACTGTCGTTCAGCTCGAACACTGAAGCTTTCTTT. V usage is TRBV27 and J usage is TRBJ1-1, with D unresolved. The CDR3 covers 16 residues. V gave up 2 bases and J gave up 1 base, with 14 bases separating them. CDR1 MNHEY and CDR2 SMNVEV come from the germline V gene (reference sequence).

V is TRBV10-3 and J is TRBJ2-5; D remains unclear. CDR3 length: 14 amino acids. From germline, CDR1 is ENHRY and CDR2 SYGVKD. The V gene lost 1 base and the J gene lost 2 bases, with 8 bases spanning the gap. Written as DNA, the CDR3 is TGTGCCATCAGTGAGTTAGTCCAGCAAGAGACCCAGTACTTC. Amino acids: CAISELVQQETQYF.

The table lists this clonotype with a count of one. The junction does not match germline at one end; this may be a read error. The rearrangement uses TRBV25-1 and TRBJ2-7; D is undetermined. CDR3 length: 12 residues. Germline V lookup: CDR1 MGHDK, CDR2 SYGVNS. CDR3 nucleotides: TGTGCCAGCAGTGGATATAGCTCTGAGCAGGACTTC. Translated: CASSGYSSEQDF.

The chain links TRBV7-9 to TRBJ1-1, with 8 positions matching TRBD1. There are 15 residues in the CDR3. Germline CDR1 and CDR2: SEHNR and FQNEAQ (reference sequence). V shed 4 bases, J shed 3 bases, and the junction held 7 bases outside the gene matches. The CDR3 region has the DNA TGTGCCAGCAGCTCCCGACAGGGGAGGGACACTGAAGCTTTCTTT. Amino acid sequence: CASSSRQGRDTEAFF. The whole variable domain, remainder taken from reference TRBV7-9 and TRBJ1-1, is DTGVSQNPRHKITKRGQNVTFRCDPISEHNRLYWYRQTLGQGPEFLTYFQNEAQLEKSRLLSDRFSAERPKGSFSTLEIQRTEQGDSAMYLCASSSRQGRDTEAFFGQGTRLTVV.

CDR3 amino acids: CASSSRATSGEQYF. The CDR3 bases are TGTGCCAGCAGCTCTCGGGCGACTAGCGGCGAGCAGTACTTC. The chain links TRBV7-9 to TRBJ2-7; 9 bases align to TRBD2. Germline lookup yields CDR1 SEHNR and CDR2 FQNEAQ (reference sequence). This CDR3 spans 14 amino acids. Trimming removed 4 bases from V and 6 bases from J; junction bases left unmatched: 7.

The chain has TRBV7-9 and TRBJ1-1; the match to TRBD1 covers 9 bases. The germline V gene has CDR1 SEHNR and CDR2 FQNEAQ (reference sequence). The length of the CDR3 is 17 residues. Trimming at V came to 5 bases and at J to 8 bases, leaving 18 bases not matched to a gene. In DNA, the CDR3 is TGTGCCAGCAGCATGGGGGTTGGCTGGGACAGGGAGGAGGAAGCTTTCTTT. Encoded protein: CASSMGVGWDREEEAFF.

This clonotype was seen once. The CDR3 sequence is CASSEPRGISPSTDTQYF. CDR3 in DNA: TGTGCCAGCAGCGAACCCCGAGGTATCTCCCCCTCGACAGATACGCAGTATTTT. The chain combines TRBV5-8 with TRBJ2-3; no clear D. CDR3 length equals 18 residues. CDR1 SGHTS and CDR2 YDEGEE come from the germline V gene. The V and J ends lost 4 bases and 3 bases respectively, with 24 bases between them.